This T cell receptor (beta chain) was documented in a study of OX40 agonist ivuxolimab in advanced cancers. Study in general: Males comprised 82.7% of the group, whose mean age was approximately 60 years (range roughly 20 to 90).

TCRdb's copy holds only in-frame clones and misses some; the assay was immunoSEQ multiplex PCR. The sample lists 55,000 to 90,000 clones, roughly 80% occurring once. Looked up from germline, CDR1 is KGHSH and CDR2 is LQKENI. The CDR3 loop spans 13 amino acids. V was pared by 6 bases and J by 5 bases, with 13 bases between. The sequence derives from an adult with an advanced solid tumor such as melanoma, head and neck, liver or kidney cancer. Sequenced here: CD4+ or CD8+ T cells sorted from blood, sampled in a trial of the OX40 agonist ivuxolimab. The V call is TRBV18, the J call TRBJ1-1; no clear D. In DNA form, the CDR3 reads TGTGCCAGCTCTCCCTCGGCCGAAACTGAAGCTTTCTTT. As protein: CASSPSAETEAFF.